This T cell receptor beta chain was recovered during a study of shared clonotypes between healthy human individuals. General study results and limits: In having few donors, the study represented limited genetic and exposure-history diversity.

The data were produced by immunoSEQ multiplex PCR, yet TCRdb's version contains in-frame clones alone and is incomplete. The profile covers some 2,100,000 clones, with approximately 94% appearing a single time and 0.1% to 0.15% taken by the ten largest. For this clone: The antigen is not known.

The V gene's germline CDR1 is WNHNN and CDR2 SYGVQD (reference sequence). The germline V and J ends were trimmed by 2 bases and 3 bases, with 14 bases remaining between them. CDR3 length: 16 residues. This sequence originates from a man younger than 35 in good health. Sequenced sample: naive CD4+ T cells sorted from blood. The subset here: CD45RA+ positively selected. The chain has TRBV10-1 and TRBJ1-5, with TRBD1 as a possible D gene (6 bases). The CDR3 nucleotides read TGCGCCAGCAGTGAGGTAGGGGGGTCGGCCAATCAGCCCCAGCATTTT. Translated: CASSEVGGSANQPQHF.